A selection of T cell receptor beta chains follows, all from one sample in a study of T cells in Graves' hyperthyroidism and ophthalmopathy. A single record per CDR3 protein comes from TCRdb applying MiXCR to the multiplex PCR reads. The sample yields approximately 620,000 distinct CDR3 sequences, approximately 15% seen once. Sequencing was done on a sample of blood. All receptors come from a woman in her thirties with Graves' hyperthyroidism that later progressed to Graves' ophthalmopathy. Each CDR3 is given with its conserved first and last residue. D genes are given only for firm matches. Rows give clone size only sometimes, using once, few, many, or a class for an expanded clone.

>TRBJ1-3|TRBV5-1|many|.
TGCGCCAGCAGCTTGGCTGGGCAGCGGACTGGAAACACCATATATTTT
CASSLAGQRTGNTIYF
>TRBJ2-6|TRBV5-1|many|TRBD1
TGCGCCAGCAGCCCTGGACAGGGGGGCACCAACGTCCTGACTTTC
CASSPGQGGTNVLTF
>TRBJ2-7|TRBV27|many|TRBD2
TGTGCCAGCAGTTTATTGGCGGGAGGGGGTTTCTACGAGCAGTACTTC
CASSLLAGGGFYEQYF
>TRBJ2-3|TRBV5-1|.|.
TGCGCCGGCAGCCCCGGGAGAGGGACAGATACGCAGTATTTT
CAGSPGRGTDTQYF
>TRBJ2-5|TRBV5-1|.|TRBD2
TGCGCCAGCAGCTTGGGTTACCGGTCTAGCGGTACGGAGACCCAGTACTTC
CASSLGYRSSGTETQYF
>TRBJ2-7|TRBV6-1|.|TRBD2
TGTGCCACCTCTTGGACTAGCGGGAGCTCCTACGAGCAGTACTTC
CATSWTSGSSYEQYF
>TRBJ2-3|TRBV9|few|.
TGTGCCAGCAGCGTATGGGGGTCCGACGAGGATACGCAGTATTTT
CASSVWGSDEDTQYF
>TRBJ1-1|TRBV29-1|many|.
TGCAGCGTTGCCCTCGGGGCCCTCAACACTGAAGCTTTCTTT
CSVALGALNTEAFF
>TRBJ1-1|TRBV30|many|.
TGTGCCTGGAGTGTAAAGTACACTGGAGCTTTCTTT
CAWSVKYTGAFF
>TRBJ1-1|TRBV7-9|.|.
TGTGCCAGCAGTCGAGAAACTGAAGCTTTCTTT
CASSRETEAFF
>TRBJ2-5|TRBV18|.|TRBD1
TGTGCCAGCTTGGGGACAGCGCAAGAGACCCAGTACTTC
CASLGTAQETQYF
>TRBJ2-7|TRBV13|.|TRBD1
TGTGCCAGCAGCCCCCCCGGGACAGGGGACGCCTACGAGCAGTACTTC
CASSPPGTGDAYEQYF
>TRBJ2-1|TRBV6-1|many|.
TGTGCCAGCAGTACGGGACTGTACAATGAGCAGTTCTTC
CASSTGLYNEQFF
>TRBJ1-2|TRBV30|many|.
TGTGCCTGGAGTGTACTAGGTGTGGGCTACACCTTC
CAWSVLGVGYTF
>TRBJ2-1|TRBV24-1|many|.
TGTGCCACCAGTGATTTCAATCCTGGGAGGAATGAGCAGTTCTTC
CATSDFNPGRNEQFF
>TRBJ1-5|TRBV12-3/TRBV12-4|many|.
TGTGCCAGCAGCCCCATGGTGAGTAATCAGCCCCAGCATTTT
CASSPMVSNQPQHF
>TRBJ2-1|TRBV2|few|TRBD2
TGTGCCAGCAGACCGACTAGCGGGAAGTACAATGAGCAGTTCTTC
CASRPTSGKYNEQFF
>TRBJ2-1|TRBV7-8|many|.
TGTGCCAGCAGCGGTGGGTTACTAGGAGATGAGCAGTTCTTC
CASSGGLLGDEQFF
>TRBJ1-4|TRBV18|many|.
TGTGCCAGCTCAGCCGGAGCCGAGGGTGAAAAACTGTTTTTT
CASSAGAEGEKLFF
>TRBJ1-5|TRBV3-1|many|TRBD1
TGTGCCAGCAGTCTTGGACAGGGCGTAAGACAGCCCCAGCATTTT
CASSLGQGVRQPQHF
>TRBJ2-5|TRBV28|.|TRBD2
TGTGCCAGCAACGACGGGGGGGGTGCCTCGGGGGAGACCCAGTACTTC
CASNDGGGASGETQYF
>TRBJ1-6|TRBV20-1|many|.
TGCAGTGCTAGCAGGTTGCAAGGAGAATCACCCCTCCACTTT
CSASRLQGESPLHF
>TRBJ1-2|TRBV12-3/TRBV12-4|many|TRBD1
TGTGCCAGCAGTCCGCGCGGACAGGCCTATGGCTACACCTTC
CASSPRGQAYGYTF
>TRBJ2-1|TRBV6-1|.|.
TGTGCCAGCAGGGAGATTGAGCAGTTCTTC
CASREIEQFF
>TRBJ2-1|TRBV12-3/TRBV12-4|.|TRBD2
TGTGCCAGCATAGGGTATACGGGAGGTAGTAGTGAGCAGTTCTTC
CASIGYTGGSSEQFF
>TRBJ1-1|TRBV3-1|few|.
TGTGCCAGCAGCCAAGGTCTAACAACTGAAGCTTTCTTT
CASSQGLTTEAFF
>TRBJ2-2|TRBV9|many|.
TGTGCCAGCAGCGCACTGGACACCACGGGCGGGGAGCTGTTTTTT
CASSALDTTGGELFF
>TRBJ2-7|TRBV2|many|.
TGTGCCAGCAGTGGTCGGGGAACAAACACCGAGCAGTACTTC
CASSGRGTNTEQYF
>TRBJ2-1|TRBV30|many|.
TGTGCCTGGAGTTCGGCGTATGAGCAGTTCTTC
CAWSSAYEQFF
>TRBJ1-5|TRBV20-1|many|.
TGCAGTGCTAGAGGCGTAGGGGTCAACAATCAGCCCCAGCATTTT
CSARGVGVNNQPQHF
>TRBJ2-5|TRBV20-1|many|.
TGCAGTGCTAGAGTCGAGGGGACCCAGTACTTC
CSARVEGTQYF
>TRBJ2-1|TRBV3-1|many|TRBD2
TGTGCCAGCAGCCAATCGTATAGCGGGACTTCGGATGAGCAGTTCTTC
CASSQSYSGTSDEQFF
>TRBJ2-2|TRBV5-5|.|.
TGTGCCAGCACCGGTGGGGTGGATGGCGGGCCAAACACCGGGGAGCTGTTTTTT
CASTGGVDGGPNTGELFF
>TRBJ1-1|TRBV15|many|.
TGTGCCACCAGCAGAGGGGAAGAGGGATCTGAAGCTTTCTTT
CATSRGEEGSEAFF
>TRBJ1-1|TRBV29-1|many|.
TGCAGCGCCCTAGGTGGCGCGAACACTGAAGCTTTCTTT
CSALGGANTEAFF
>TRBJ1-3|TRBV28|.|.
TGTGCCAGCAGTTTATCGGGGGCCAGATCTGAAAACACCATATATTTT
CASSLSGARSENTIYF
>TRBJ2-7|TRBV7-9|.|.
TGTGCCAGCAGCACGAACGAGGGGGGAGGACATGACTACGAGCAGTACTTC
CASSTNEGGGHDYEQYF
>TRBJ2-7|TRBV5-1|.|.
TGCGCCAGCAGCTACGAAGCGGGTATCTCCTACGAGCAGTACTTC
CASSYEAGISYEQYF
>TRBJ1-1|TRBV27|many|.
TGTGCCAGCAGGACAACAGGTCTCATGAACACTGAAGCTTTCTTT
CASRTTGLMNTEAFF
>TRBJ1-5|TRBV28|many|.
TGTGCCAGCAGTTTACAAAGGGCTCAGCCCCAGCATTTT
CASSLQRAQPQHF
>TRBJ1-5|TRBV2|many|.
TGTGCCAGCAGTGAGTACCGCTCAGGGCAGCCCCAGCATTTT
CASSEYRSGQPQHF
>TRBJ1-2|TRBV12-3/TRBV12-4|many|.
TGTGCCAGCAACCCACGCCCGGGGGTATATGGCTACACCTTC
CASNPRPGVYGYTF
>TRBJ1-1|TRBV6-1|many|.
TGTGCCAGCTCAAAAGACAGTGTTACCATGAACACTGAAGCTTTCTTT
CASSKDSVTMNTEAFF
>TRBJ2-3|TRBV28|many|.
TGTGCCAGCAGTTTCCCTCACCTTACTAGCACAGATACGCAGTATTTT
CASSFPHLTSTDTQYF
>TRBJ2-1|TRBV7-9|many|.
TGTGCCAGCAGCTTAGGCCGCTATACCTACAATGAGCAGTTCTTC
CASSLGRYTYNEQFF
>TRBJ1-6|TRBV9|few|.
TGTGCCAGCAGCGTAGAAGGAAGAAAGGACAGCTCCTATAATTCACCCCTCCACTTT
CASSVEGRKDSSYNSPLHF
>TRBJ2-1|TRBV7-2|few|.
TGTGCCAGCAGCTTAGACGGGGGGCGCTTCGAGTTCTTC
CASSLDGGRFEFF
>TRBJ1-1|TRBV19|.|.
TGTGCCAGTAGTACTTACGGGACTGAAGCTTTCTTT
CASSTYGTEAFF
>TRBJ1-1|TRBV5-1|many|.
TGCGCCAGCAGCAAACGGTGGAACACTGAAGCTTTCTTT
CASSKRWNTEAFF
>TRBJ1-6|TRBV30|many|.
TGTGCCTGGAGTGTTCTGGGGGGTTCACCCCTCCACTTT
CAWSVLGGSPLHF
>TRBJ2-2|TRBV6-4|few|.
TGTGCCAGCAGTGAGGTGGGAGAAGGCACCGGGGAGCTGTTTTTT
CASSEVGEGTGELFF
>TRBJ2-7|TRBV10-3|.|.
TGTGCCATCAGCTCCTCCGGTTACGAGCAGTACTTC
CAISSSGYEQYF
>TRBJ2-1|TRBV2|many|TRBD2
TGTGCCAGCAGTGATCCGGGACTAGCGGTCCCAGGGGTCAATGAGCAGTTCTTC
CASSDPGLAVPGVNEQFF
>TRBJ2-2|TRBV20-1|.|.
TGCAGTGCTATCCTCTCCCCGGGGTCCGGGGAGCTGTTTTTT
CSAILSPGSGELFF
>TRBJ2-7|TRBV4-2|few|.
TGTGCCAGCAGCCAAGCCTCGGGACGGAGCTCCTACGAGCAGTACTTC
CASSQASGRSSYEQYF
>TRBJ1-2|TRBV7-2|.|TRBD1
TGTGCCAGCAGCTTCCCGGACAGGGTGGGTGATGGCTACACCTTC
CASSFPDRVGDGYTF
>TRBJ1-5|TRBV6-1|.|.
TGTGCCAGCAACTCACAGGGCCGCCGGAGCAATCAGCCCCAGCATTTT
CASNSQGRRSNQPQHF